This T cell receptor (beta chain) was identified in a study of T cells in localized non-small cell lung cancer (TCRdb year 2020). Regarding the research as a whole: The study examined T cell repertoires in 200 to 250 patients with early-stage NSCLC and compared tumors with uninvolved tumor-adjacent lungs. Of the NSCLC patients, fewer than 150 were male and about a hundred were female, and the mean age was around 70 years. The cohort consisted of 200 to 250 treatment-naive NSCLC patients whose localized lung tumors had been resected. Results and caveats for the whole study, not just this receptor: Because multi-region tumor sequencing was not done, intratumor heterogeneity could not be ruled out. Higher blood T cell density associated with longer overall survival, while higher adjacent-lung clonality associated with shorter survival. Because of the exploratory design, TCR variables were selected using unadjusted p-values without false-discovery rate correction. Uninvolved tumor-adjacent lung showed the highest T cell clonality, higher than tumor, which suggests more focused antigenic responses in the uninvolved tumor-adjacent lung. A median of approximately 57 of the top 100 tumor clones were detected in paired uninvolved adjacent lung, and 28 of these tumor clones were also found among the top 100 clones of the paired uninvolved adjacent lung.

At diagnosis, peripheral blood, uninvolved tumor-adjacent lung and tumor were collected and were preserved as a mix of fresh-frozen and FFPE material. For TCR repertoire profiling, blood samples were analyzed in the form of peripheral blood mononuclear cells. TCR beta CDR3 regions were sequenced from DNA using the immunoSEQ Assay. The study's processing was this. T cell density was computed as TCR beta template counts normalized to usable DNA estimated by amplifying housekeeping genes. Richness was estimated with the preseqR package, extrapolating to 400,000 templates for PBMC samples and 120,000 templates for tissue samples. Clonality was defined as one minus Pielou's evenness. Tissue-enriched TCRs were identified through differential abundance testing performed on productive amino-acid clonotypes, with a minimum total count of 5 and an alpha of 0.1. The Jaccard Index and the Morisita Overlap Index were used to measure how much the repertoires overlapped between compartments. GLIPH grouped TCR beta CDR3s together with public tetramer-defined viral CDR3s, and a viral motif had to include at least three viral sequences and also show V-gene enrichment. The immuneACCESS repertoire file appears here via TCRdb, limited to in-frame rearrangements. These files lack a portion of the clones; in checked studies, under half of the deficit traces to unresolved V genes, and the cause of the others is not known. The DNA gave D and trimming, while V, J and clone size come from that table. Within this sample are tens of thousands of clones, with 80% to 90% of them counted one time only. The ten top clones hold about 13% of the sample.

CDR1 and CDR2, per the germline V gene, are SGDLS and YYNGEE. V was cut back by 0 bases and J by 6 bases, leaving a gap of 7 bases between them. The CDR3 covers 13 residues, taking in both the cysteine and the phenylalanine. The CDR3 DNA has 39 bases and is translated from base 1. This clone was seen more than once but under ten times. What antigen it recognizes has not been identified. Base quality data are lacking; no much larger clone is found one base away. The material sequenced was peripheral blood, taken before any cancer treatment. The rearranged segments are TRBV9 and TRBJ2-1; no confident D gene assignment can be made. The TCR originated in a female donor older than 55 with stage I lung adenocarcinoma. The CDR3 protein sequence reads: CASSVGSLNEQFF. The sequence in DNA is TGTGCCAGCAGCGTAGGCAGTCTCAATGAGCAGTTCTTC.